Listed below are T cell receptor beta chains from one sample, sequenced in a study of T cells after yellow fever vaccination. TCRdb redid the calling of the 5' RACE reads with MiXCR, one entry per CDR3 protein. The data contain around 360,000 distinct CDR3 sequences, 11% of them seen just once; the ten biggest clones take up around 20%. The sequences come from PBMCs, collected on the day of the first yellow fever vaccination. The receptors were gathered from a man younger than 30 who received the YFV17D yellow fever vaccine. CDR3s include the opening cysteine and the closing phenylalanine or tryptophan. Fields, in order: J gene, clone size, V gene, D gene, CDR3 protein, CDR3 DNA. The D gene is left open where the match is weak. For some rows the clone size is stated as once, few or many, or as a class when expanded; others skip it.

TRBJ1-5 | . | TRBV4-1 | . | CASSQGWRNSNQPQHF | TGCGCCAGCAGCCAGGGATGGAGAAATAGCAATCAGCCCCAGCATTTT
TRBJ2-1 | few | TRBV5-1 | TRBD1 | CASSGNWTGGSEQFF | TGCGCCAGCAGCGGAAACTGGACAGGGGGCTCTGAGCAGTTCTTC
TRBJ2-3 | many | TRBV9 | TRBD1 | CASSPRQGRAFTDTQYF | TGTGCCAGCAGCCCTCGACAGGGAAGGGCCTTCACAGATACGCAGTATTTT
TRBJ1-1 | . | TRBV29-1 | . | CSAWGRGARTEAFF | TGCAGCGCGTGGGGCCGGGGGGCTAGGACTGAAGCTTTCTTT
TRBJ1-5 | few | TRBV6-5 | TRBD1 | CASILGQGRNQPQHF | TGTGCCAGCATTTTAGGACAGGGACGGAATCAGCCCCAGCATTTT
TRBJ1-1 | few | TRBV5-6 | . | CASSLAVGRGTEAFF | TGTGCCAGCAGCTTGGCCGTCGGGCGGGGCACTGAAGCTTTCTTT
TRBJ1-1 | . | TRBV30 | . | CAWGSLRAFF | TGTGCCTGGGGCAGCCTAAGGGCTTTCTTT
TRBJ1-4 | . | TRBV20-1 | . | CSARGGLGGGKLFF | TGCAGTGCTAGAGGGGGTCTCGGGGGAGGAAAACTGTTTTTT
TRBJ2-3 | few | TRBV4-3 | . | CASSRDWASTDTQYF | TGCGCCAGCAGCCGAGATTGGGCAAGCACAGATACGCAGTATTTT
TRBJ2-1 | . | TRBV5-6 | TRBD2 | CASSARPGTSGGAYNEQFF | TGTGCCAGCAGCGCCCGGCCAGGGACTAGCGGGGGGGCCTACAATGAGCAGTTCTTC
TRBJ2-1 | many | TRBV20-1 | . | CSARDRQRAYNEQFF | TGCAGTGCTAGAGATAGGCAGCGGGCCTACAATGAGCAGTTCTTC
TRBJ1-1 | . | TRBV3-1 | TRBD1 | CASTHRGRAEAFF | TGTGCCAGCACCCACAGGGGCAGGGCTGAAGCTTTCTTT
TRBJ1-4 | few | TRBV5-1 | TRBD1 | CASSLGTAVATNEKLFF | TGCGCCAGCAGTCTCGGGACAGCAGTTGCAACTAATGAAAAACTGTTTTTT
TRBJ1-1 | . | TRBV7-9 | . | CASSLKGGGTGFF | TGTGCCAGCAGCTTAAAAGGTGGGGGGACCGGTTTCTTT
TRBJ2-2 | . | TRBV3-1 | . | CAFSGVGTNYLNTGELFF | TGTGCCTTCAGTGGGGTAGGGACAAATTACTTAAACACCGGGGAGCTGTTTTTT
TRBJ1-6 | . | TRBV6-5 | . | CASSYFGGERNSPLHF | TGTGCCAGCAGTTACTTTGGGGGAGAAAGAAATTCACCCCTCCACTTT
TRBJ2-5 | . | TRBV4-1 | . | CASSQEYTQWTQYF | TGCGCCAGCAGCCAAGAATACACCCAATGGACCCAGTACTTC
TRBJ2-5 | few | TRBV7-2 | . | CASSYRAETQYF | TGTGCCAGCAGCTACCGGGCTGAGACCCAGTACTTC
TRBJ2-2 | . | TRBV3-1 | . | CASSRGGELFF | TGTGCCAGCAGCCGTGGCGGGGAGCTGTTTTTT
TRBJ1-5 | few | TRBV5-1 | . | CASSLEGSWQPQHF | TGCGCCAGCAGCTTGGAGGGGTCTTGGCAGCCCCAGCATTTT
TRBJ1-1 | few | TRBV20-1 | . | CSARAQNTEAFF | TGCAGTGCTAGAGCCCAGAACACTGAAGCTTTCTTT
TRBJ1-2 | . | TRBV7-8 | TRBD1 | CASSTGTGPGYTF | TGTGCCAGCAGCACAGGGACAGGGCCAGGCTACACCTTC
TRBJ2-5 | . | TRBV5-5 | . | CASSFQLRTQGTLETQYF | TGTGCCAGCAGCTTTCAGCTCCGGACCCAGGGGACGTTGGAGACCCAGTACTTC
TRBJ2-5 | . | TRBV20-1 | . | CSANTGGTQETQYF | TGCAGTGCAAACACGGGGGGCACTCAAGAGACCCAGTACTTC
TRBJ1-1 | few | TRBV4-2 | . | CASSQDKGRAYSHF | TGTGCCAGCAGCCAAGATAAGGGCAGGGCGTACTCCCACTTT
TRBJ2-5 | . | TRBV5-6 | . | CASSSEPTVHQETQYF | TGTGCCAGCAGCTCTGAACCGACAGTACACCAAGAGACCCAGTACTTC
TRBJ2-3 | many | TRBV5-1 | . | CASSLDSRSGADTQYF | TGCGCCAGCAGCTTGGACAGCCGCTCAGGGGCAGATACGCAGTATTTT
TRBJ1-5 | . | TRBV20-1 | . | CSARVGRQPQHF | TGCAGTGCTAGAGTAGGGCGCCAGCCCCAGCATTTT
TRBJ2-3 | many | TRBV28 | . | CASSFYGSRTDTQYF | TGTGCCAGCAGTTTCTACGGCTCCCGCACAGATACGCAGTATTTT
TRBJ2-1 | few | TRBV9 | . | CASSGQLANEQFF | TGTGCCAGCAGCGGCCAACTAGCAAATGAGCAGTTCTTC
TRBJ2-5 | . | TRBV5-6 | . | CASKGNPQETQYF | TGTGCCAGCAAGGGCAACCCACAAGAGACCCAGTACTTC